Listed here are 19 T cell receptor beta chains from one sample, sequenced in a study of cytomegalovirus exposure and HLA in healthy donors. The PCR used 60 Vbeta and 13 Jbeta primers. Method: immunoSEQ multiplex PCR; TCRdb's copy keeps in-frame clones and lacks some. The profile shows 180,000 or so clones, roughly 9.4% of them singletons. Sequenced: PBMCs. These TCRs come from a woman under 40 in good health and CMV-seropositive.

This clone appeared a few times. This chain connects TRBV7-2 to TRBJ1-2; perhaps TRBD1 as D (5 bases). The CDR3 is 13 residues long. From germline, CDR1 is SGHTA and CDR2 FQGNSA. Trimming removed 2 bases from V and 5 bases from J, with 9 bases in between. In nucleotides, the CDR3 is TGTGCCAGCAGCTTAATCGGGGGGTATGGCTACACCTTC. Translating it yields CASSLIGGYGYTF.

This chain uses TRBV2 with TRBJ2-5, with 7 bases matching TRBD2. The J call is in doubt because the DNA end fits TRBJ2-7 better. This CDR3 is built from 14 residues. CDR1 and CDR2 (germline): SNHLY, FYNNEI. The CDR3 region has the DNA TGTGCCAGAACCTCCCTAGCGGTTTCCTACGAGCAGTACTTC. Its translation is CARTSLAVSYEQYF.

The chain has TRBV5-8 and TRBJ2-5; weak D call: TRBD1 (6 bases). CDR1 SGHTS and CDR2 YDEGEE come from the germline V gene. This CDR3 is 14 amino acids long. The ends were cut back, 4 bases at V and 4 bases at J, with 14 bases in the middle. Here the CDR3 DNA reads TGTGCCAGCAGCCCCCAGAGCAGGGGAGAGACCCAGTACTTC. Translation gives CASSPQSRGETQYF.

The rearrangement links TRBV12-2 to TRBJ2-2; the DNA was not used to check the table's D call, TRBD2. TRBV12-2 is a pseudogene. The CDR3 is 17 amino acids. The CDR3 nucleotides are TGTGCAAGTCGCCCTCCGGGACTAGCGGCGAACACCGGGGAGCTGTTTTTT. This translates into CASRPPGLAANTGELFF.

V and J are TRBV6-6 and TRBJ2-5, with TRBD1 identical over 7 bases. The CDR3 spans 14 residues. CDR1 MNHNY and CDR2 SVGAGI come from the germline V gene (reference sequence). V trimming: 8 bases; J trimming: 5 bases; junction bases outside the gene matches: 11. The CDR3 reads CASCILGGWETQYF. The CDR3 DNA sequence: TGTGCCAGCTGTATCCTAGGGGGCTGGGAGACCCAGTACTTC.

The chain employs TRBV5-1 and TRBJ2-7, with D tentatively TRBD1 (6 bases). The V gene's germline CDR1 is SGHRS and CDR2 YFSETQ. V lost 4 bases and J lost 2, with 16 bases in between. The CDR3 is made up of 15 amino acids. Here the CDR3 reads CASSPLGAPAYEQYF. In DNA form, the CDR3 reads TGCGCCAGCAGCCCCCTGGGGGCTCCCGCCTACGAGCAGTACTTC.

This chain uses TRBV2 with TRBJ1-5, with 8 bases that match TRBD1. V dropped 6 bases and J dropped 0; count of bases not matched to a gene: 13. CDR3 length: 18 amino acids. CDR1 is SNHLY, CDR2 FYNNEI, per germline. CDR3 residues: CASSQIGFGQGSNQPQHF. In nucleotides, the CDR3 is TGTGCCAGCAGCCAAATTGGGTTCGGACAGGGTAGCAATCAGCCCCAGCATTTT.

The chain uses TRBV12-5 and TRBJ2-5; TRBD2 aligns across 10 bases. The CDR3 runs 16 residues. Trimming took 3 bases from V and 3 from J; bases not matched to a gene: 7. Germline CDR1 is LGHNT and CDR2 is FRNRAP. As DNA, the CDR3 is TGTGCTAGTGGTTTTATGGTCCTAGCGGGAGAAGAGACCCAGTACTTC. Encoded protein: CASGFMVLAGEETQYF. The whole variable domain, remainder taken from reference TRBV12-5 and TRBJ2-5, is DARVTQTPRHKVTEMGQEVTMRCQPILGHNTVFWYRQTMMQGLELLAYFRNRAPLDDSGMPKDRFSAEMPDATLATLKIQPSEPRDSAVYFCASGFMVLAGEETQYFGPGTRLLVL.

This clone has only a few counts. This chain joins TRBV5-1 and TRBJ2-7; 7 bases match TRBD1. V lost 4 bases and J lost 2; bases outside the gene matches: 9. The CDR3 consists of 15 residues. The V gene's germline CDR1 is SGHRS and CDR2 YFSETQ. The CDR3 region is CASSPPERGPYEQYF. The CDR3 DNA sequence: TGCGCCAGCAGCCCCCCGGAGAGGGGGCCCTACGAGCAGTACTTC.

This clone was observed a handful of times. The chain is built from TRBV11-2 and TRBJ2-7; 11 nucleotides agree with TRBD2. V shed 4 bases, J shed 5 bases, and the junction held 7 bases outside the gene matches. This CDR3 spans 15 amino acids. Germline V lookup: CDR1 SGHAT, CDR2 FQNNGV. The CDR3: CASSSTLAGEDEQYF. The DNA for the CDR3 is TGTGCCAGCAGCTCCACACTAGCGGGAGAGGACGAGCAGTACTTC.

This clone was seen only a few times. This chain uses TRBV5-1 with TRBJ2-7, with 10 bases aligning to TRBD2. CDR1 and CDR2 (germline): SGHRS, YFSETQ. Trimming took 4 bases from V and 5 from J; bases not matched to a gene: 15. CDR3 length equals 17 residues. In DNA, the CDR3 is TGCGCCAGCAGCCCGCGGGGAGCGGGAGGGCCGGCCGACGAGCAGTACTTC. Translating it yields CASSPRGAGGPADEQYF.

The chain is built from TRBV2 and TRBJ2-1; 7 bases line up with TRBD2. Germline trimming cut 6 bases from V and 4 bases from J; bases unmatched to any gene: 9. CDR1 is SNHLY, CDR2 FYNNEI, per germline. The CDR3 length is 15 residues. The DNA of the CDR3 is TGTGCCAGCAGGGAGCGGGACTCACAATACAATGAGCAGTTCTTC. This encodes CASRERDSQYNEQFF.

The table lists this clone with a few counts. This rearrangement joins TRBV30 to TRBJ1-3; TRBD1 might be the D (6 bases). Deletions cut 3 bases from V and 4 bases from J, with 7 bases between. CDR3 length equals 12 residues. Germline V CDR1 and CDR2: GTSNPN, SVGIG (reference sequence). The chain's CDR3 is CAWSQGGNTIYF. The CDR3 bases are TGTGCCTGGAGCCAGGGGGGAAACACCATATATTTT. Supplemented by reference TRBV30 and TRBJ1-3, the full variable domain reads SQTIHQWPATLVQPVGSPLSLECTVEGTSNPNLYWYRQAAGRGLQLLFYSVGIGQISSEVPQNLSASRPQDRQFILSSKKLLLSDSGFYLCAWSQGGNTIYFGEGSWLTVV.

The rearrangement links TRBV18 to TRBJ1-5; 9 nucleotides agree with TRBD1. Germline V gene data show CDR1 as KGHSH and CDR2 as LQKENI. V trimming: 3 bases; J trimming: 8 bases; junction bases outside the gene matches: 8. The CDR3 extends over 15 amino acids. DNA of the CDR3: TGTGCCAGCTCACCGCCCGGGACAGGGTCGAAGCCCCAGCATTTT. Its protein product is CASSPPGTGSKPQHF. Supplemented by reference TRBV18 and TRBJ1-5, the full variable domain reads NAGVMQNPRHLVRRRGQEARLRCSPMKGHSHVYWYRQLPEEGLKFMVYLQKENIIDESGMPKERFSAEFPKEGPSILRIQQVVRGDSAAYFCASSPPGTGSKPQHFGDGTRLSIL.

The genes are TRBV5-1 and TRBJ2-1; 9 bases line up with TRBD2. The CDR3 is 15 residues long. Germline V lookup: CDR1 SGHRS, CDR2 YFSETQ. V was pared by 4 bases and J by 7 bases, with 9 bases of the junction left unmatched. The CDR3 DNA is TGCGCCAGCAGCCCCGTAGCGGGAGTTCAAAATGAGCAGTTCTTC. Translated: CASSPVAGVQNEQFF.

The chain combines TRBV5-8 with TRBJ2-1, with 12 bases lining up with TRBD2. The CDR3 has 15 residues. V lost 4 bases, J lost 4 bases, and 3 bases stayed unmatched. CDR1 and CDR2 (germline): SGHTS, YDEGEE. Here the CDR3 reads CASSRTSGTYNEQFF. The CDR3 DNA follows: TGTGCCAGCAGCCGGACTAGCGGGACGTACAATGAGCAGTTCTTC.

The V call is TRBV19, the J call TRBJ1-2; tentative D call: TRBD1 (5 bases). Germline V gene data show CDR1 as LNHDA and CDR2 as SQIVND (reference sequence). The V end lost 5 bases, the J end lost 7 bases, and 23 bases lay between the germline ends. The CDR3 consists of 16 residues. The CDR3 is CASSPTTAPPAGGYTF. CDR3 coding DNA: TGTGCCAGTAGTCCCACGACAGCACCGCCGGCAGGTGGCTACACCTTC.

The rearrangement links TRBV5-1 to TRBJ2-7, with TRBD2 as a possible D gene (5 bases). Trimming took off 0 bases at V and 6 bases at J, with 13 bases between the two ends. The germline V gene encodes CDR1 SGHRS and CDR2 YFSETQ. The CDR3 contains 14 residues. The CDR3 protein is CASSLGTQSGEQYF. The CDR3 nucleotides read TGCGCCAGCAGCTTGGGGACTCAGTCCGGCGAGCAGTACTTC.

This clone occurred a few times. The chain couples TRBV2 to TRBJ1-2; 8 bases match TRBD1. This CDR3 has 13 residues. V gave up 6 bases and J gave up 6 bases; unmatched junction bases: 6. Germline V lookup: CDR1 SNHLY, CDR2 FYNNEI. Written as DNA, the CDR3 is TGTGCCAGCAGCGAACAGGGGGTGGATGGCTACACCTTC. This translates into CASSEQGVDGYTF.